This TCR beta chain was sequenced during a study of blood T cells in healthy people across ages. Trimming took 7 bases from V and 2 from J, leaving 5 bases between them. Germline CDR1 and CDR2: SNHLY and FYNNEI. The CDR3 consists of 11 residues. The extraction recovered at least 5.5 micrograms of total RNA per sample. PCR was performed a second time for about 6 to 12 cycles using a sample-barcoded 5' primer and a J-beta primer mix. Every single cDNA molecule received a tag from a template-switch adaptor with 12 random nucleotides. TCRdb re-called the 5' RACE reads through MiXCR, storing one row per CDR3 protein. The data show fewer than 800,000 distinct CDR3 sequences, approximately 21% seen once. Overall study results and limits: Estimated diversity that came from one million T cells was considered an underestimate.

Turning to this clonotype: Antigen unknown.

This TCR derives from a man between 65 and 85 years old in good health. Sequenced sample: blood. The chain is built from TRBV2 and TRBJ1-1; unclear D gene. The CDR3 reads CASMGNTEAFF. Written as DNA, the CDR3 is TGTGCCAGCATGGGCAACACTGAAGCTTTCTTT.